These T cell receptor beta chains were read from a single sample in a study of T cells in Graves' hyperthyroidism and ophthalmopathy. MiXCR, run by TCRdb on the multiplex PCR reads, gives a single entry per CDR3 protein. This sample has a few hundred thousand distinct CDR3 sequences, with 15% found just once. Input material: blood. These receptors all come from a woman in her twenties or thirties with Graves' hyperthyroidism. The CDR3 runs from the conserved cysteine through the conserved F or W. D genes are given only for firm matches. Size is omitted from some rows. Given values are once, few, many or a class for expanded clones.

>TRBV28|.|TRBJ2-5|.|16
CASSRPWGGGLETQYF
TGTGCCAGCAGCCGACCTTGGGGGGGCGGTTTGGAGACCCAGTACTTC
>TRBV20-1|.|TRBJ1-5|TRBD1|18
CSAIGDRGTQFGNQPQHF
TGCAGTGCCATTGGGGACAGGGGAACTCAGTTCGGCAATCAGCCCCAGCATTTT
>TRBV27|many|TRBJ2-7|.|15
CASSLLGDGSYEQYF
TGTGCCAGCAGTTTATTGGGGGACGGATCCTACGAGCAGTACTTC
>TRBV29-1|many|TRBJ2-5|TRBD2|12
CSVGEGWETQYF
TGCAGCGTTGGGGAGGGGTGGGAGACCCAGTACTTC
>TRBV24-1|many|TRBJ1-4|.|13
CATRGSPNEKLFF
TGTGCCACCAGGGGATCACCTAATGAAAAACTGTTTTTT
>TRBV29-1|.|TRBJ2-1|TRBD2|12
CSNGGEFNEQFF
TGCAGCAATGGGGGGGAATTCAATGAGCAGTTCTTC
>TRBV29-1|many|TRBJ2-3|.|13
CSVVRQLTDTQYF
TGCAGCGTTGTTCGGCAGCTCACAGATACGCAGTATTTT
>TRBV12-3/TRBV12-4|many|TRBJ1-4|.|17
CASSSAPTRRYDEKLFF
TGTGCCAGCAGTTCCGCCCCAACAAGGAGATACGATGAAAAACTGTTTTTT
>TRBV5-1|.|TRBJ2-3|.|15
CASSRQGGVADTQYF
TGCGCCAGCAGTAGGCAGGGAGGAGTGGCAGATACGCAGTATTTT
>TRBV28|many|TRBJ1-5|.|16
CASSPGRVGANQPQHF
TGTGCCAGCAGCCCAGGGAGGGTGGGGGCCAATCAGCCCCAGCATTTT
>TRBV20-1|.|TRBJ2-7|TRBD2|16
CSARAIVAGGFSEQYF
TGCAGTGCTAGAGCAATAGTAGCGGGGGGGTTTTCCGAGCAGTACTTC
>TRBV18|many|TRBJ1-1|.|12
CASSPEGSEAFF
TGTGCCAGCTCACCAGAAGGCTCTGAAGCTTTCTTT
>TRBV28|many|TRBJ1-5|TRBD1|16
CASRPGRQGGNQPQHF
TGTGCCAGCAGGCCAGGGAGACAGGGCGGCAATCAGCCCCAGCATTTT
>TRBV7-9|few|TRBJ2-7|TRBD1|14
CASSVLDRGLEQYF
TGTGCCAGCAGCGTTCTTGACAGGGGGCTTGAGCAGTACTTC
>TRBV2|.|TRBJ1-4|.|13
CASRAWENEKLFF
TGTGCCAGCCGGGCGTGGGAAAATGAAAAACTGTTTTTT
>TRBV20-1|.|TRBJ2-1|TRBD2|15
CSASDGSGRAGEQFF
TGCAGTGCTAGCGACGGTAGCGGGAGGGCCGGAGAGCAGTTCTTC
>TRBV2|few|TRBJ2-1|TRBD1|16
CASSDEGTGAYNEQFF
TGTGCCAGCAGTGATGAGGGGACAGGGGCCTACAATGAGCAGTTCTTC
>TRBV5-1|many|TRBJ1-2|.|15
CASSPGTTLGYGYTF
TGCGCCAGCAGCCCTGGGACAACCCTTGGCTATGGCTACACCTTC
>TRBV3-1|many|TRBJ2-5|.|15
CASRHSRASQETQYF
TGTGCCAGCCGACATAGCCGAGCCAGCCAAGAGACCCAGTACTTC
>TRBV11-2|once|TRBJ2-7|.|14
CASSYKLPSLGQYF
TGTGCCAGCAGTTACAAACTCCCCTCTCTAGGGCAGTACTTC
>TRBV5-1|.|TRBJ1-1|.|13
CASSSYMNTEAFF
TGCGCCAGCAGCTCCTACATGAACACTGAAGCTTTCTTT
>TRBV29-1|few|TRBJ1-2|.|13
CSADRMGRDGYTF
TGCAGCGCCGACCGTATGGGGAGGGATGGCTACACCTTC